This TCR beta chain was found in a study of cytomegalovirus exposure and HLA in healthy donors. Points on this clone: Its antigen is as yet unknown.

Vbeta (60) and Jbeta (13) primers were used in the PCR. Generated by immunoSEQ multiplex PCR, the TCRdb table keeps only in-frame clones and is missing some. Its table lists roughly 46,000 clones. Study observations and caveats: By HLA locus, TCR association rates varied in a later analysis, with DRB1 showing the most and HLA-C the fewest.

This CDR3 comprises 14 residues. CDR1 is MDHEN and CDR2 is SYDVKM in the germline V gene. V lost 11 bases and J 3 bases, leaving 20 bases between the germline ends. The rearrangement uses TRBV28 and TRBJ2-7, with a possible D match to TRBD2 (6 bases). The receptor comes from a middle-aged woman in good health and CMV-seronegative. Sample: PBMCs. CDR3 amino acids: CAVAARGSRYEQYF. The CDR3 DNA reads TGTGCCGTCGCTGCTCGGGGGTCTCGCTACGAGCAGTACTTC. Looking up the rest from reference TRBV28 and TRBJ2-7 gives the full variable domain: DVKVTQSSRYLVKRTGEKVFLECVQDMDHENMFWYRQDPGLGLRLIYFSYDVKMKEKGDIPEGYSVSREKKERFSLILESASTNQTSMYLCAVAARGSRYEQYFGPGTRLTVT.